The 21 T cell receptor beta chains below all came from one sample that was sequenced in a study of T-cell reconstitution after alpha-beta-depleted transplantation in children (dated by TCRdb to between 2015 and 2016). Libraries came from PCR. TCRdb names Illumina HiSeq 2500 as the instrument used. TCR libraries were prepared with molecular barcoding, using unique molecular identifiers to normalize TCRbeta repertoire quantification. In TCRdb, the public reads were trimmed at Q25 with fastp and aligned with MiXCR, with productive beta chains retained. All rows with the same CDR3 protein become a single entry with the most common DNA and genes. The sample includes 900,000 or so distinct CDR3 sequences, with under 20% observed a single time. Of the sample, roughly 4.8% falls within the top ten clones. The treatment or condition tag for this specimen amounts to: allogeneic hematopoietic cell transplantation with graft depleted of TCRalphabeta T cells and CD19 B cells.

Sequenced here: PBMCs, mostly from graft donor cells, sampled 360 days after TCRalphabeta/CD19-depleted stem cell transplant. All receptors derive from a male patient aged 10 to 17 who had a stem cell transplant for acute lymphoblastic leukemia, so the T cells may come from the graft donor.

This clonotype was counted many times. J is TRBJ2-5 and V is TRBV20-1; the match to TRBD2 covers 9 bases. CDR1 is DFQATT, CDR2 SNEGSKA, per germline (reference sequence). After removal of 4 bases from V and 5 bases from J, the junction contained 5 bases not matched to a gene. The CDR3 extends over 13 amino acids. The CDR3 protein is CSATGTSRETQYF. CDR3 DNA: TGCAGTGCTACGGGGACTAGCCGGGAGACCCAGTACTTC.

J is TRBJ2-7 and V is TRBV7-9; perhaps TRBD2 as D (5 bases). V lost 1 base and J lost 4, with 20 bases in between. Germline V CDR1 and CDR2: SEHNR, FQNEAQ (reference sequence). This CDR3 has 17 amino acids. The CDR3 region has the DNA TGTGCCAGCAGCTTAGTTGCGGGCACCGATGGGAGTTACGAGCAGTACTTC. This sequence encodes CASSLVAGTDGSYEQYF.

V usage is TRBV7-7 and J usage is TRBJ1-5; D perhaps matches TRBD1 (6 bases). This CDR3 spans 13 amino acids. The V and J ends lost 5 bases and 7 bases respectively, with 12 bases between them. CDR1 is SSHAT and CDR2 is FNYEAQ in the germline V gene (reference sequence). The CDR3 sequence: CASSRYQGQPQHF. The CDR3 DNA reads as TGTGCCAGCAGCCGCTATCAGGGGCAGCCCCAGCATTTT.

The CDR3 region is CASSFVGSPETQYF. For the CDR3, the DNA is TGCGCCAGCAGCTTTGTTGGTTCCCCAGAGACCCAGTACTTC. The J gene is TRBJ2-5, the V gene TRBV5-1; D not resolved. V was cut by 2 bases and J by 4 bases, with 12 bases left in between. The CDR3 length is 14 residues. CDR1 is SGHRS, CDR2 YFSETQ, per germline.

In this sample, this clonotype turned up a few times. This chain uses TRBV20-1 with TRBJ2-1, with 10 positions matching TRBD2. V lost 3 bases to trimming and J lost 4 bases; unmatched junction nucleotides: 9. Per germline, CDR1 DFQATT and CDR2 SNEGSKA (reference sequence). This CDR3 contains 16 residues. In DNA form, the CDR3 reads TGCAGTGCTAGGGAAGGACTAGCGGTGCGGTACAATGAGCAGTTCTTC. It translates to CSAREGLAVRYNEQFF.

This clonotype was found a few times. This rearrangement joins TRBV5-1 to TRBJ2-1, with TRBD2 matching over 11 bases. CDR1 is SGHRS, CDR2 YFSETQ, per germline. CDR3 length: 17 residues. Trimming removed 4 bases from V and 9 bases from J; junction bases left unmatched: 15. The CDR3: CASSPRHSGRAPGEQFF. The CDR3, as DNA: TGCGCCAGCAGCCCCCGCCATAGCGGGAGGGCCCCGGGTGAGCAGTTCTTC.

A few counts support this clonotype. The chain recombines TRBV10-3 with TRBJ1-2; no clear D. This CDR3 is 11 amino acids long. The germline V and J ends were trimmed by 6 bases and 8 bases, with 10 bases remaining between them. CDR1 is ENHRY, CDR2 SYGVKD, per germline. The CDR3 DNA reads TGTGCCATCAGCGGGCTAGGCGGCTACACCTTC. Amino acid sequence: CAISGLGGYTF.

V usage is TRBV4-1 and J usage is TRBJ2-4; D may match TRBD1 or TRBD2 (5 bases each). Deletions cut 5 bases from V and 8 bases from J, with 19 bases between. The germline V gene encodes CDR1 MGHRA and CDR2 YSYEKL. The CDR3 is 15 residues long. The CDR3 region is CASSSLGLAPDIQYF. CDR3 DNA: TGCGCCAGCAGCTCCTTGGGGCTAGCCCCGGACATTCAGTACTTC.

This clonotype was observed a handful of times. This sequence joins TRBV5-6 and TRBJ2-7; 9 bases map to TRBD1. V lost 0 bases, J lost 3 bases, and 13 bases stayed unmatched. CDR3 length equals 18 residues. Per germline, CDR1 SGHDT and CDR2 YYEEEE. CDR3 amino acids: CASSLEGTGMWVLYEQYF. The DNA for the CDR3 is TGTGCCAGCAGCTTGGAAGGGACAGGGATGTGGGTACTCTACGAGCAGTACTTC.

J is TRBJ2-2 and V is TRBV5-1; TRBD1 aligns across 8 bases. The length of the CDR3 is 15 residues. Per germline, CDR1 SGHRS and CDR2 YFSETQ. Losses at the gene ends were 2 bases for V and 4 bases for J; bases not matched to a gene: 4. The DNA for the CDR3 is TGCGCCAGCAGCTTTCGGACAGGGTCCACCGGGGAGCTGTTTTTT. As protein: CASSFRTGSTGELFF.

The chain links TRBV12-3 or TRBV12-4 to TRBJ2-7; TRBD2 is a possible D gene (6 bases). V lost 5 bases and J 4 bases, leaving 15 bases between the germline ends. The length of the CDR3 is 14 residues. CDR3 sequence (DNA): TGTGCCAGCAGTCCTTTTGGAGGGGAATACGAGCAGTACTTC. It is translated as CASSPFGGEYEQYF.

This clonotype turned up a few times. The chain recombines TRBV24-1 with TRBJ2-7, with a possible D match to TRBD1 (5 bases). CDR1 and CDR2 from the germline V gene are KGHDR and SFDVKD. The CDR3 is 12 residues long. V was pared by 5 bases and J by 3 bases, with 7 bases between. In DNA, the CDR3 is TGTGCCACCAGTGGGGGCCACTACGAGCAGTACTTC. As protein: CATSGGHYEQYF.

This clonotype was picked up a small number of times. V gene TRBV10-3 combines with J gene TRBJ2-1; 12 bases align to TRBD2. After removal of 4 bases from V and 7 bases from J, the junction contained 5 bases not matched to a gene. CDR3 size: 15 residues. Germline V gene lookup returns CDR1 ENHRY and CDR2 SYGVKD. CDR3 bases: TGTGCCATCAGTGCGAGAGGGACTAGCGGGAATGAGCAGTTCTTC. It codes for CAISARGTSGNEQFF.

The genes are TRBV27 and TRBJ1-2; weak D call: TRBD1 (6 bases). Germline lookup yields CDR1 MNHEY and CDR2 SMNVEV (reference sequence). V lost 8 bases to trimming and J lost 1 base, with 20 bases between them. CDR3 length: 16 amino acids. CDR3 residues: CASAGAAALLNYGYTF. As DNA, the CDR3 is TGTGCCAGCGCGGGGGCAGCGGCCCTCCTTAACTATGGCTACACCTTC.

This clonotype was counted many times. The J gene is TRBJ2-3, the V gene TRBV20-1; D possibly matches TRBD1 or TRBD2 (5 bases each). Germline CDR1 and CDR2: DFQATT and SNEGSKA (reference sequence). The CDR3 is made up of 16 amino acids. Trimming took off 2 bases at V and 1 base at J, with 16 bases between the two ends. The CDR3 loop is CSARRGGLGGTDTQYF. The CDR3 DNA reads TGCAGTGCTAGACGGGGCGGCCTAGGGGGCACAGATACGCAGTATTTT.

The chain uses TRBV10-3 and TRBJ2-1; 12 positions match TRBD2. The trim removed 4 bases at V and 12 bases at J, leaving 19 bases unmatched. The CDR3 covers 18 residues. The germline V gene has CDR1 ENHRY and CDR2 SYGVKD. CDR3 residues: CAISGLRRLAGVFWMQFF. CDR3 nucleotides: TGTGCCATCAGTGGGTTGAGACGACTAGCGGGAGTCTTTTGGATGCAGTTCTTC.

The rearrangement joins TRBV11-3 to TRBJ2-1; no firm D call. V gave up 1 base and J gave up 5 bases, with 6 bases separating them. This CDR3 has 13 amino acids. From germline, CDR1 is SGHNT and CDR2 YENEEA. CDR3 nucleotide sequence: TGTGCCAGCAGCTTAGCATTCCACAATGAGCAGTTCTTC. Encoded protein: CASSLAFHNEQFF.

This clonotype occurred a few times. The chain is built from TRBV7-2 and TRBJ2-1; no reliable D call. Trimming shortened V by 4 bases and J by 1 base, and 11 bases separated the two germline ends. The CDR3 consists of 15 residues. Looked up from germline, CDR1 is SGHTA and CDR2 is FQGNSA. CDR3 in DNA: TGTGCCAGCAGCTCGCCGGTCACTTCCTACAATGAGCAGTTCTTC. This translates into CASSSPVTSYNEQFF.

The chain is built from TRBV6-2 or TRBV6-3 and TRBJ2-7; 7 nucleotides line up with TRBD1. Germline V gene data show CDR1 as MNHEY and CDR2 as SVGEGT. The trim removed 0 bases at V and 7 bases at J, leaving 6 bases unmatched. The length of the CDR3 is 14 residues. CDR3 nucleotides: TGTGCCAGCAGTTACTCTAGAACAGGGGATGAGCAGTACTTC. Protein sequence: CASSYSRTGDEQYF.

This clonotype appeared a few times. The J gene is TRBJ2-3, the V gene TRBV14, with a tentative D call TRBD2 (6 bases). Per the germline V gene, CDR1 is SGHDN and CDR2 is FVKESK. V was trimmed by 0 bases and J by 2 bases, leaving 27 bases between them. CDR3 length: 21 residues. Here the CDR3 DNA reads TGTGCCAGCAGCCAAGATCCCAGCTGGGGGGTAACGGGTCGATACACAGATACGCAGTATTTT. This encodes CASSQDPSWGVTGRYTDTQYF.

The V and J genes are TRBV25-1 and TRBJ2-3; TRBD2 matches 10 bases. Germline V gives CDR1 MGHDK, CDR2 SYGVNS. The CDR3 spans 15 residues. V gave up 6 bases and J gave up 4 bases; unmatched junction bases: 7. The CDR3: CASSEGLAFADTQYF. CDR3 bases: TGTGCCAGCAGCGAGGGACTAGCGTTTGCAGATACGCAGTATTTT.